Listed below are T cell receptor beta chains from one sample, sequenced in a study of CD8 T cells in Susac syndrome. MiXCR was run by TCRdb on the immunoSEQ multiplex PCR reads, yielding one entry per CDR3 protein. The sample lists about 200,000 distinct CDR3 sequences, around nine tenths occurring once. What was sequenced was CD8+ T cells from PBMCs. The receptors originated from a human donor with multiple sclerosis. Each CDR3 is given with its conserved first and last residue. The D gene is left open where the match is weak. Only part of the rows carry a size: once, few, many, or a class if the clone is expanded.

abundance | d_gene | j_gene | v_gene | CDR3nt | CDR3aa
. | . | TRBJ2-7 | TRBV7-8 | TGTGCCAGCAGCTTCAGACCAAGCTCCTACGAGCAGTACTTC | CASSFRPSSYEQYF
. | . | TRBJ1-1 | TRBV21-1 | TGTGCCAGCAGCAATGGGGCGGAGGACACTGAAGCTTTCTTT | CASSNGAEDTEAFF
. | . | TRBJ2-7 | TRBV2 | TGTGCCAGCAGTATCCCGACTATAGGGGACTACGAGCAGTACTTC | CASSIPTIGDYEQYF
. | . | TRBJ1-5 | TRBV7-9 | TGTGCCAGCAGCTTGGGGGGCGCAGGGTATCAGCCCCAGCATTTT | CASSLGGAGYQPQHF
once | TRBD2 | TRBJ2-5 | TRBV6-5 | TGTGCCAGCAGTTACGAGGGGCGGGGGGGAGAGACCCAGTACTTC | CASSYEGRGGETQYF
. | . | TRBJ2-3 | TRBV11-3 | TGTGCCAGCAGCACCGAGGGACCGACTCTAAGGGGTACGCAGTATTTT | CASSTEGPTLRGTQYF
. | TRBD2 | TRBJ2-3 | TRBV7-2 | TGTGCCAGCAGCCACACTAGCGGGATAGCTTTTAGCACAGATACGCAGTATTTT | CASSHTSGIAFSTDTQYF
. | . | TRBJ2-7 | TRBV10-3 | TGTGCCATCAGCCCGGGACTGACCTACGAGCAGTACTTC | CAISPGLTYEQYF
. | TRBD2 | TRBJ2-2 | TRBV20-1 | TGCAGTGCTAGATCTCTAGCGGGAGAGGCCGGGGAGCTGTTTTTT | CSARSLAGEAGELFF
. | TRBD1 | TRBJ2-2 | TRBV9 | TGTGCCGCCCGACAGGGCGACACCGGGGAGCTGTTTTTT | CAARQGDTGELFF
. | . | TRBJ1-2 | TRBV10-3 | TGTGCCATCAGTGAGACACAGGGACCCGTGGACGGCTACACCTTC | CAISETQGPVDGYTF
. | TRBD2 | TRBJ2-1 | TRBV29-1 | TGCAGCGGCCTCACTAGCGGGTATATTAGCTCCTACAATGAGCAGTTCTTC | CSGLTSGYISSYNEQFF
. | . | TRBJ2-2 | TRBV19 | TGTGCCAGTAGTATCTGGTCCGCGGACGGGGAGCTGTTTTTT | CASSIWSADGELFF
. | . | TRBJ2-2 | TRBV6-5 | TGTGCCAGCAGTTACACCTCCTTGACCCACACCGGGGAGCTGTTTTTT | CASSYTSLTHTGELFF
. | TRBD2 | TRBJ2-3 | TRBV20-1 | TGCAGTGCCCCCTCCAGGAGCGGGGGGTCGCATACGCAGTATTTT | CSAPSRSGGSHTQYF
. | TRBD1 | TRBJ2-3 | TRBV10-3 | TGTGCCATCAGCCCGGACAGGGGATCCCGCACAGATACGCAGTATTTT | CAISPDRGSRTDTQYF
. | TRBD2 | TRBJ2-7 | TRBV13 | TGTGCCAGCAGTTCCCTTGCGGGGGACGGAGCCTACGAGCAGTACTTC | CASSSLAGDGAYEQYF
. | . | TRBJ2-3 | TRBV6-6 | TGTGCCAGCAGTCCCTACCCCACAGATACGCAGTATTTT | CASSPYPTDTQYF
once | . | TRBJ2-5 | TRBV20-1 | TGCAGTGCTAGAGTCGAGTTAGGAGAGACCCAGTACTTC | CSARVELGETQYF
. | . | TRBJ2-7 | TRBV11-2 | TGTGCCAGCAGCTCCGGGACAACCTCCTACGAGCAGTACTTC | CASSSGTTSYEQYF
. | . | TRBJ1-5 | TRBV9 | TGTGCCAGCAGCGTAGGCCTCAATCAGCCCCAGCATTTT | CASSVGLNQPQHF
few | TRBD2 | TRBJ2-1 | TRBV14 | TGTGCCAGCAGCCAGGGACTAGCTCTTGGATATGAGCAGTTCTTC | CASSQGLALGYEQFF
once | TRBD1 | TRBJ1-2 | TRBV3-1 | TGTGCCAGCAGCCCCGGGACAGGAAGGGGGTATGGCTACACCTTC | CASSPGTGRGYGYTF
. | . | TRBJ1-2 | TRBV15 | TGTGCCACCAGCCCTCATTCAGGGACGGATGGCTACACCTTC | CATSPHSGTDGYTF
. | TRBD1 | TRBJ2-5 | TRBV13 | TGTGCCAGCAGCTTACCTTCACCGGGACAGGGCGAAGAGACCCAGTACTTC | CASSLPSPGQGEETQYF